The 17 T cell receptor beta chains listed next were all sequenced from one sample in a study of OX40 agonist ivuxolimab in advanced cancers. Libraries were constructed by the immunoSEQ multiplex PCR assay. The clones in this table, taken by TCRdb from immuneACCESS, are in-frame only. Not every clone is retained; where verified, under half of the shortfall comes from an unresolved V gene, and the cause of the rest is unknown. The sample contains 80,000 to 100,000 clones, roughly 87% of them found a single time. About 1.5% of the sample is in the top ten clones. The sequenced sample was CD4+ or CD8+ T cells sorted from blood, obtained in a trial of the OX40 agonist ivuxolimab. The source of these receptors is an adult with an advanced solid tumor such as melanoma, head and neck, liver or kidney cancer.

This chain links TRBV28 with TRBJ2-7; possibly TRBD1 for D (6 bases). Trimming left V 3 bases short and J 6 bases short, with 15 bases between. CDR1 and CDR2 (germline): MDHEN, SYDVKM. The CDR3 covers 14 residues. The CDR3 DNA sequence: TGTGCCAGCAGTTTGAGGCAGGGGAGCGGCGAGCAGTACTTC. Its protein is CASSLRQGSGEQYF.

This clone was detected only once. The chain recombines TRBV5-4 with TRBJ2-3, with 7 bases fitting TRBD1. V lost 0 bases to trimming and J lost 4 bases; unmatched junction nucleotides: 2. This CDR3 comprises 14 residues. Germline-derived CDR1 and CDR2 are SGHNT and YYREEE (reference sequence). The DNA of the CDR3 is TGTGCCAGCAGCTTGGGGACAGGTTCAGATACGCAGTATTTT. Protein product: CASSLGTGSDTQYF.

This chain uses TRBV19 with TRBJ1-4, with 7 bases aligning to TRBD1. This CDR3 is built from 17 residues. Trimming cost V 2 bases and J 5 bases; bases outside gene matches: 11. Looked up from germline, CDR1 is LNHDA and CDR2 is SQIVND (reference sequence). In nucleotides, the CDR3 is TGTGCCAGTAGTATAAGGGTCCGACAGGGCCCAAATGAAAAACTGTTTTTT. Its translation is CASSIRVRQGPNEKLFF.

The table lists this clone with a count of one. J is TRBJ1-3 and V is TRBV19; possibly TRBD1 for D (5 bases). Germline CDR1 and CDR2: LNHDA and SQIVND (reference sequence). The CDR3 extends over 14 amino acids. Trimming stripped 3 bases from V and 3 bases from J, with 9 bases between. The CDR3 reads CASSMTRDGNTIYF. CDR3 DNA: TGTGCCAGTAGTATGACCAGGGATGGAAACACCATATATTTT. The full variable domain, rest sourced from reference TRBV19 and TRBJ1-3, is DGGITQSPKYLFRKEGQNVTLSCEQNLNHDAMYWYRQDPGQGLRLIYYSQIVNDFQKGDIAEGYSVSREKKESFPLTVTSAQKNPTAFYLCASSMTRDGNTIYFGEGSWLTVV.

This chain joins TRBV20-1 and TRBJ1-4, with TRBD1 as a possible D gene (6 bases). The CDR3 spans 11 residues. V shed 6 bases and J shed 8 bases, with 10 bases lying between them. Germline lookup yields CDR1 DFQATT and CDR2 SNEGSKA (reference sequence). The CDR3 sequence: CSAQGGEKLFF. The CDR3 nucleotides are TGCAGTGCCCAAGGGGGGGAAAAACTGTTTTTT.

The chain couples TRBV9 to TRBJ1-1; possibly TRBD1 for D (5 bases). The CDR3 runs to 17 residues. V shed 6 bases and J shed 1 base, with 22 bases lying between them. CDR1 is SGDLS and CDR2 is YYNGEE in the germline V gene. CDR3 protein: CASTLLGLVTWNTEAFF. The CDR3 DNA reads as TGTGCCAGCACTCTGCTGGGGCTTGTGACCTGGAACACTGAAGCTTTCTTT.

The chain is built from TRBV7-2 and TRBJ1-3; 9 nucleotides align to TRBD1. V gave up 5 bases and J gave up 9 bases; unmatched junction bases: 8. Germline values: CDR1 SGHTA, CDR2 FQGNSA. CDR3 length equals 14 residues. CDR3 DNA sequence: TGTGCCAGCAGCCTTACAGGGGGCAGGGGCACCATATATTTT. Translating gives CASSLTGGRGTIYF.

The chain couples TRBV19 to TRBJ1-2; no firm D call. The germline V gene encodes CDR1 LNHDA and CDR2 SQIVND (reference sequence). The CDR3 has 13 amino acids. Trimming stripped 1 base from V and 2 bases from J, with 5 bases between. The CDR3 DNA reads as TGTGCCAGTAGTATAGTGGGCAACTATGGCTACACCTTC. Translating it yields CASSIVGNYGYTF.

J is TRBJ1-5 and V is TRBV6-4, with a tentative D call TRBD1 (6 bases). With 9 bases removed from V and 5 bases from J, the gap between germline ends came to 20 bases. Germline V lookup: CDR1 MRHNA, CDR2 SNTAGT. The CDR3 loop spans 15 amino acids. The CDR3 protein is CARDSRRPIDQPQHF. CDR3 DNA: TGTGCCAGGGACAGCCGCCGCCCTATTGATCAGCCCCAGCATTTT.

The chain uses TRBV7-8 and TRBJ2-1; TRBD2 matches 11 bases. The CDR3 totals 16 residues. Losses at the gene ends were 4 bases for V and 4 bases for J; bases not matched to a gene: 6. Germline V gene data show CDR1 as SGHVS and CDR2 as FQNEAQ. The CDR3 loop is CASSSWTSGLYNEQFF. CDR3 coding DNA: TGTGCCAGCAGCTCCTGGACTAGCGGGCTTTACAATGAGCAGTTCTTC.

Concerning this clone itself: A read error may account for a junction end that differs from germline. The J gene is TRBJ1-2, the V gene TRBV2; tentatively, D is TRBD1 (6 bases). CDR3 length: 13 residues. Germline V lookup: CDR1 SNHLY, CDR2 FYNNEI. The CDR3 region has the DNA TGTGCCAGCAGTGTTGGGGGACATTATGGCTGCACCTTC. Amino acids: CASSVGGHYGCTF. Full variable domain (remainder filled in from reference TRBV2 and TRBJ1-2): EPEVTQTPSHQVTQMGQEVILRCVPISNHLYFYWYRQILGQKVEFLVSFYNNEISEKSEIFDDQFSVERPDGSNFTLKIRSTKLEDSAMYFCASSVGGHYGCTFGSGTRLTVV.

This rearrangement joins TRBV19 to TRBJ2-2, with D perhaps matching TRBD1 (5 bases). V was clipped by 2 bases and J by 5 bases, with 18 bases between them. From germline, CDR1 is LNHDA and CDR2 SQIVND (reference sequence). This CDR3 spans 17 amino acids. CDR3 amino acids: CASSISAPQGRTGELFF. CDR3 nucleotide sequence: TGTGCCAGTAGTATATCGGCTCCCCAGGGTCGAACCGGGGAGCTGTTTTTT.

The CDR3 DNA is TGTGCCAGCAGTGAATTAGGGTATGGGGCTTTCTTT. It yields the protein CASSELGYGAFF. The V call is TRBV6-1, the J call TRBJ1-1; D remains ambiguous. Trimming pared 2 bases from V and 11 bases from J, leaving 12 bases between. CDR3 length equals 12 residues. Germline values: CDR1 MNHNS, CDR2 SASEGT.

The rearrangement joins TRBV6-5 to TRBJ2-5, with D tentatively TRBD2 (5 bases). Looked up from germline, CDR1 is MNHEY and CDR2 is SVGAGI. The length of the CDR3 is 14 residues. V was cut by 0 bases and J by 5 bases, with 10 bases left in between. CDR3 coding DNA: TGTGCCAGCAGTTACTCGCGGGTGGGGGAGACCCAGTACTTC. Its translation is CASSYSRVGETQYF.

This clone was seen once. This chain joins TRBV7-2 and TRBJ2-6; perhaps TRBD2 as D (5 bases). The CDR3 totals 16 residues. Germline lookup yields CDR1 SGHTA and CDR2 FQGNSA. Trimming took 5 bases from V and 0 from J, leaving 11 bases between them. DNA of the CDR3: TGTGCCAGCAGCCCTCCGGGATTCTCTGGGGCCAACGTCCTGACTTTC. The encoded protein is CASSPPGFSGANVLTF.

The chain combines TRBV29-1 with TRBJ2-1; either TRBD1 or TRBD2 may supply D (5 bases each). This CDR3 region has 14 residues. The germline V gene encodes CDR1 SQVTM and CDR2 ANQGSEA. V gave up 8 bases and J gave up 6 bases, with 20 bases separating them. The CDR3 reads CSSMRPPGTNEQFF. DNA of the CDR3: TGCAGCTCCATGAGACCCCCGGGGACCAATGAGCAGTTCTTC.

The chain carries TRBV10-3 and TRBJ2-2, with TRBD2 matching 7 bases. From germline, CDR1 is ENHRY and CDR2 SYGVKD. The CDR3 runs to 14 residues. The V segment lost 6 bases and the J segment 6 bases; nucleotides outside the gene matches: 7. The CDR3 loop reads CAIRGREGSGELFF. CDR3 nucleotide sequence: TGTGCCATCAGAGGCAGGGAGGGGTCCGGGGAGCTGTTTTTT.